These 27 T cell receptor beta chains came from one sample sequenced in a study of CD8 T cells in ankylosing spondylitis. TCRdb reprocessed the 5' RACE reads with MiXCR, giving one entry per CDR3 protein. Of 200,000 to 300,000 distinct CDR3 sequences listed, around 10% were seen once; the top ten hold roughly 6.8%. The specimen sequenced was blood, either unsorted or a sorted T cell fraction (not recorded which). These receptors originate from a male donor with ankylosing spondylitis or in good health (not recorded which).

There are many counts of this clonotype. The chain uses TRBV5-6 and TRBJ1-2, with 8 bases identical to TRBD1. In germline, CDR1 is SGHDT, CDR2 YYEEEE. V was clipped by 4 bases and J by 4 bases; unmatched bases: 6. The CDR3 length is 14 residues. DNA for the CDR3: TGTGCCAGCAGCGTCAGGGGGCGCGGCTATGGCTACACCTTC. Translation: CASSVRGRGYGYTF.

The rearrangement joins TRBV29-1 to TRBJ1-1; D is uncertain. V was shortened by 1 base and J by 7 bases, with 10 bases between the two germline ends. This CDR3 contains 12 residues. Germline V gene sequence: CDR1 SQVTM, CDR2 ANQGSEA. The CDR3 loop is CSVEGAASEAFF. CDR3 DNA: TGCAGCGTTGAAGGGGCAGCCAGTGAAGCTTTCTTT.

This clonotype was recorded once. The chain recombines TRBV19 with TRBJ1-5; TRBD1 might be the D (6 bases). Germline assignment: CDR1 LNHDA and CDR2 SQIVND (reference sequence). CDR3 length equals 14 residues. Trimming stripped 5 bases from V and 8 bases from J, with 16 bases between. CDR3 sequence reads: CASSPTGMLEPQHF. As DNA, the CDR3 is TGTGCCAGTAGTCCTACAGGGATGCTTGAGCCCCAGCATTTT.

There are many counts of this clonotype. The chain joins TRBV7-8 to TRBJ2-7; D remains ambiguous. V gave up 3 bases and J gave up 5 bases, with 8 bases separating them. Germline CDR1 SGHVS, CDR2 FQNEAQ. This CDR3 is built from 12 residues. The CDR3 region has the DNA TGTGCCAGCAGCTTTCATCGGGACGAGCAGTACTTC. Its protein is CASSFHRDEQYF. Complete variable domain (other parts from reference TRBV7-8 and TRBJ2-7): GAGVSQSPRYKVAKRGQDVALRCDPISGHVSLFWYQQALGQGPEFLTYFQNEAQLDKSGLPSDRFFAERPEGSVSTLKIQRTQQEDSAVYLCASSFHRDEQYFGPGTRLTVT.

This clonotype has ten or more counts. The chain carries TRBV27 and TRBJ1-2; 8 bases fit TRBD1. CDR1 and CDR2 (germline): MNHEY, SMNVEV (reference sequence). V was clipped by 6 bases and J by 6 bases; unmatched bases: 6. The CDR3 consists of 13 residues. The CDR3 nucleotides are TGTGCCAGCAGCCTGACAGGGGTGAATGGCTACACCTTC. This translates into CASSLTGVNGYTF.

The chain couples TRBV7-6 to TRBJ2-1; perhaps TRBD1 as D (5 bases). Deletions cut 6 bases from V and 3 bases from J, with 12 bases between. Germline-derived CDR1 and CDR2 are SGHVS and FNYEAQ. This CDR3 is 14 amino acids long. CDR3 region: CASSLTQDYNEQFF. CDR3 DNA: TGTGCCAGCAGTTTAACACAGGACTACAATGAGCAGTTCTTC. The full variable domain, with the rest looked up from reference TRBV7-6 and TRBJ2-1, is GAGVSQSPRYKVTKRGQDVALRCDPISGHVSLYWYRQALGQGPEFLTYFNYEAQQDKSGLPNDRFSAERPEGSISTLTIQRTEQRDSAMYRCASSLTQDYNEQFFGPGTRLTVL.

This clonotype occurred a few times. This chain uses TRBV29-1 with TRBJ2-7, with D maybe TRBD1 (6 bases). Germline CDR1 reads SQVTM; CDR2 reads ANQGSEA. The CDR3 covers 12 residues. V lost 7 bases and J 0 bases, leaving 10 bases between the germline ends. In DNA, the CDR3 is TGCAGCGCCCAGGACAGCTCCTACGAGCAGTACTTC. It encodes CSAQDSSYEQYF.

This clonotype showed up just a few times. The chain recombines TRBV2 with TRBJ2-7; TRBD2 matches at 8 bases. With 2 bases clipped from V and 0 bases from J, the junction kept 3 bases outside the gene matches. This CDR3 is built from 15 residues. Per the germline V gene, CDR1 is SNHLY and CDR2 is FYNNEI. CDR3 amino acids: CASSESAGGSYEQYF. As DNA, the CDR3 is TGTGCCAGCAGTGAATCGGCGGGGGGCTCCTACGAGCAGTACTTC. The variable domain in full, completed from reference TRBV2 and TRBJ2-7, reads EPEVTQTPSHQVTQMGQEVILRCVPISNHLYFYWYRQILGQKVEFLVSFYNNEISEKSEIFDDQFSVERPDGSNFTLKIRSTKLEDSAMYFCASSESAGGSYEQYFGPGTRLTVT.

At least ten counts were recorded for this clonotype. V gene TRBV5-1 combines with J gene TRBJ2-3; 10 bases match TRBD2. This CDR3 has 16 amino acids. In germline, CDR1 is SGHRS, CDR2 YFSETQ. V trimming: 1 base; J trimming: 0 bases; junction bases outside the gene matches: 2. The CDR3 bases are TGCGCCAGCAGCTTGACTAGCGGGGCCAGCACAGATACGCAGTATTTT. This translates into CASSLTSGASTDTQYF.

The chain uses TRBV29-1 and TRBJ2-3; TRBD1 is a possible D gene (6 bases). Between the trimmed V and J ends, which lost 3 bases and 6 bases, there was a span of 10 bases. Germline V gene data show CDR1 as SQVTM and CDR2 as ANQGSEA. This CDR3 spans 12 amino acids. The CDR3 region is CSVEWGPDTQYF. CDR3 nucleotides: TGCAGCGTTGAGTGGGGGCCGGATACGCAGTATTTT.

This clonotype has a count of ten or more. The chain uses TRBV5-1 and TRBJ2-7, with D possibly TRBD2 on 5 matching bases. Germline loops: CDR1 SGHRS, CDR2 YFSETQ. Trimming shortened V by 4 bases and J by 5 bases, and 22 bases separated the two germline ends. The CDR3 is 16 amino acids. CDR3 amino acids: CASSPRYDSTGNEQYF. In DNA form, the CDR3 reads TGCGCCAGCAGCCCCAGATACGATAGCACCGGGAACGAGCAGTACTTC.

This clonotype was seen only a few times. This chain joins TRBV7-2 and TRBJ2-1; TRBD2 agrees at 8 bases. V shed 4 bases, J shed 5 bases, and the junction held 10 bases outside the gene matches. CDR1 and CDR2 (germline): SGHTA, FQGNSA. The CDR3 spans 16 residues. CDR3 nucleotide sequence: TGTGCCAGCAGCTCCGTAGTTTCGGGGGGGAACAATGAGCAGTTCTTC. It encodes CASSSVVSGGNNEQFF.

This clonotype was picked up many times. J is TRBJ2-2 and V is TRBV5-1; 8 bases match TRBD1. With V trimmed by 1 base and J by 0 bases, 2 bases remained unmatched. The germline CDR1 and CDR2 sequences are SGHRS and YFSETQ. This CDR3 contains 16 residues. For the CDR3, the DNA is TGCGCCAGCAGCTTGCGGGACAGGACGAACACCGGGGAGCTGTTTTTT. Protein product: CASSLRDRTNTGELFF.

The table lists this clonotype with many counts. CDR3 sequence reads: CASEANTGELFF. The CDR3 DNA reads TGCGCCAGCGAAGCGAACACCGGGGAGCTGTTTTTT. V usage is TRBV5-1 and J usage is TRBJ2-2; D remains unclear. The CDR3 spans 12 residues. The germline V gene encodes CDR1 SGHRS and CDR2 YFSETQ. Trimming took off 7 bases at V and 0 bases at J, with 4 bases between the two ends.

This clonotype appeared many times. The chain has TRBV5-1 and TRBJ2-7; D perhaps matches TRBD1 (6 bases). V was trimmed by 1 base and J by 4 bases, leaving 12 bases between them. Germline V gene data show CDR1 as SGHRS and CDR2 as YFSETQ. The CDR3 loop spans 14 amino acids. The CDR3 loop reads CASSLYPGEYEQYF. The CDR3 nucleotides are TGCGCCAGCAGCTTGTACCCAGGGGAGTACGAGCAGTACTTC.

The sample holds a few counts of this clonotype. This sequence joins TRBV5-1 and TRBJ1-2; a weak D match, TRBD1 (5 bases). In germline, CDR1 is SGHRS, CDR2 YFSETQ. The V and J ends lost 4 bases and 0 bases respectively, with 19 bases between them. The length of the CDR3 is 17 residues. The CDR3 DNA reads TGCGCCAGCAGCACGAACCGGGACGGGGCCCCTAACTATGGCTACACCTTC. This codes for CASSTNRDGAPNYGYTF.

There are many counts of this clonotype. The chain carries TRBV10-3 and TRBJ2-7; no definite D call. CDR1 ENHRY and CDR2 SYGVKD come from the germline V gene. V was cut by 6 bases and J by 4 bases, with 13 bases left in between. This CDR3 has 13 amino acids. This CDR3 is CAISPQLGYEQYF. The CDR3 DNA is TGTGCCATCAGCCCCCAGTTAGGTTACGAGCAGTACTTC.

Only a few counts were recorded for this clonotype. The chain combines TRBV5-1 with TRBJ1-1; 9 nucleotides match TRBD1. CDR3 length: 17 residues. The V gene end was trimmed by 0 bases and the J gene end by 4 bases; junction bases not matched to a gene: 10. In germline, CDR1 is SGHRS, CDR2 YFSETQ. The CDR3 is CASSLASGQGRGTEAFF. The CDR3 DNA sequence: TGCGCCAGCAGCTTGGCCTCGGGACAGGGCCGCGGCACTGAAGCTTTCTTT.

The chain joins TRBV20-1 to TRBJ2-2; D gene uncertain. CDR1 is DFQATT, CDR2 SNEGSKA, per germline (reference sequence). This CDR3 is built from 13 residues. V was clipped by 4 bases and J by 1 base, with 7 bases between them. CDR3 protein: CSAIPENTGELFF. In DNA form, the CDR3 reads TGCAGTGCTATCCCGGAGAACACCGGGGAGCTGTTTTTT.

This clonotype was seen ten or more times. The rearrangement joins TRBV7-2 to TRBJ1-5, with D hard to call. Trimming pared 5 bases from V and 1 base from J, leaving 6 bases between. The V gene's germline CDR1 is SGHTA and CDR2 FQGNSA. The CDR3 runs 13 residues. The CDR3 reads CASSERSNQPQHF. In DNA form, the CDR3 reads TGTGCCAGCAGCGAACGAAGCAATCAGCCCCAGCATTTT.

This clonotype was detected only a few times. V is TRBV4-1 and J is TRBJ2-5; D might be TRBD1 (6 bases). Germline CDR1 is MGHRA and CDR2 is YSYEKL. Trimming removed 4 bases at V and 5 bases at J, with 17 bases between. CDR3 size: 15 residues. The CDR3 loop reads CASSPAGEFQETQYF. For the CDR3, the DNA is TGCGCCAGCAGCCCGGCAGGGGAATTTCAGGAGACCCAGTACTTC.

This clonotype has ten or more counts. V usage is TRBV4-2 and J usage is TRBJ2-2; D gene unclear. Germline V lookup: CDR1 LGHNA, CDR2 YNFKEQ. The V and J ends lost 4 bases and 3 bases respectively, with 15 bases between them. The CDR3 totals 16 residues. CDR3 bases: TGTGCCAGCAGCCCGCGGTTCAGCGACGACACCGGGGAGCTGTTTTTT. The encoded protein is CASSPRFSDDTGELFF.

This clonotype has just one count. The chain couples TRBV6-6 to TRBJ2-1, with no clear D. CDR3 length: 13 amino acids. The V end lost 4 bases, the J end lost 6 bases, and 10 bases lay between the germline ends. Germline lookup yields CDR1 MNHNY and CDR2 SVGAGI (reference sequence). The CDR3 bases are TGTGCCAGCAGTTGGGTGGCGGCCAATGAGCAGTTCTTC. Its protein product is CASSWVAANEQFF.

The sample holds many counts of this clonotype. CDR3 sequence: CASSDSTTGELFF. DNA for the CDR3: TGTGCCAGCAGTGACAGTACCACCGGGGAGCTGTTTTTT. The chain couples TRBV6-1 to TRBJ2-2; D remains unclear. Trimming pared 3 bases from V and 4 bases from J, leaving 6 bases between. The CDR3 totals 13 residues. Germline V gene sequence: CDR1 MNHNS, CDR2 SASEGT.

This clonotype was picked up a small number of times. The V and J genes are TRBV3-1 and TRBJ2-1; 9 positions agree with TRBD1. The CDR3 is 16 residues long. Germline CDR1 reads LGHDT; CDR2 reads YNNKEL (reference sequence). Germline trimming cut 3 bases from V and 2 bases from J; bases unmatched to any gene: 5. The CDR3 protein is CASSQGGQGTYNEQFF. The DNA for the CDR3 is TGTGCCAGCAGCCAGGGCGGACAGGGGACCTACAATGAGCAGTTCTTC.

About this clonotype itself: Sequence at one end of the junction differs from germline and may be a read error. CDR3: CASSLDWLRDYEQCF. The DNA of the CDR3 is TGTGCCAGCAGCTTAGACTGGTTGAGAGATTACGAGCAGTGCTTC. V and J are TRBV7-9 and TRBJ2-7; no clear D. The CDR3 contains 15 residues. CDR1 is SEHNR, CDR2 FQNEAQ, per germline (reference sequence).

This clonotype was detected many times. In DNA form, the CDR3 reads TGCGCCAGCAGCTTGGCTACCACCCGTGCGGGGCCCTCCTACAATGAGCAGTTCTTC. This translates into CASSLATTRAGPSYNEQFF. This chain links TRBV5-1 with TRBJ2-1; D perhaps matches TRBD2 (6 bases). The CDR3 is 19 amino acids. V was shortened by 0 bases and J by 0 bases, with 19 bases between the two germline ends. The germline gives CDR1 SGHRS, CDR2 YFSETQ.